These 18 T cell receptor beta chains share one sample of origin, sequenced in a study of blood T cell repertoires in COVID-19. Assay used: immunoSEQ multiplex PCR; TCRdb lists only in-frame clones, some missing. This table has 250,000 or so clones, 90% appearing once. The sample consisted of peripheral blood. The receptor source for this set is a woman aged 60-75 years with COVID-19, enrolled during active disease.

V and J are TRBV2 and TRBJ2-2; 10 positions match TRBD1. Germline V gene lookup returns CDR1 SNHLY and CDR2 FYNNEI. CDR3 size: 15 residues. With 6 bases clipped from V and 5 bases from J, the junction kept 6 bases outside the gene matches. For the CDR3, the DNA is TGTGCCAGCAGGTTGGGGACAGGGGCGACCGGGGAGCTGTTTTTT. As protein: CASRLGTGATGELFF.

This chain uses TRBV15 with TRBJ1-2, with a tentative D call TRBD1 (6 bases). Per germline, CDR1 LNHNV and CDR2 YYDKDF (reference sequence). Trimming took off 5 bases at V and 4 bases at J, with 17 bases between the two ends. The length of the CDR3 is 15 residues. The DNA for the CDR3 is TGTGCCACCAGCTCACGCGGGCAGGGGACCTATGGCTACACCTTC. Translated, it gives CATSSRGQGTYGYTF.

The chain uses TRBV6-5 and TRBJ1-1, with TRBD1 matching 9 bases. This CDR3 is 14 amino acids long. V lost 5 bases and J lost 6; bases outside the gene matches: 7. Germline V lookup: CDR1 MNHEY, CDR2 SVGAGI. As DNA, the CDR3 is TGTGCCAGCAGTAGAGGGACAGGGAAGGCTGAAGCTTTCTTT. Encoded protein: CASSRGTGKAEAFF.

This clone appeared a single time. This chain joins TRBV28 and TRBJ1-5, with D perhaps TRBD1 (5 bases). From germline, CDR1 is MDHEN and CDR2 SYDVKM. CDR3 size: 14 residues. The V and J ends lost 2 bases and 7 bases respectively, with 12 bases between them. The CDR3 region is CASSLPQVSQPQHF. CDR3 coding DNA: TGTGCCAGCAGTTTACCACAGGTTAGCCAGCCCCAGCATTTT.

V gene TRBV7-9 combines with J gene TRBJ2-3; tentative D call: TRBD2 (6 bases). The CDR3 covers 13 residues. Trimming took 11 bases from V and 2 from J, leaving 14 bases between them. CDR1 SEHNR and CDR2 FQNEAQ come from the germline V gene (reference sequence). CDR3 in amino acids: CAVQDYATDTQYF. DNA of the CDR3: TGTGCCGTTCAGGACTATGCCACAGATACGCAGTATTTT.

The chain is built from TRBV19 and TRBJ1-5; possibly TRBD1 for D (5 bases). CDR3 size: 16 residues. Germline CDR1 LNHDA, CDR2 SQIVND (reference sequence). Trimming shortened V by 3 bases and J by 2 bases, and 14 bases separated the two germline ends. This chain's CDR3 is CASSIVGHRGNQPQHF. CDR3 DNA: TGTGCCAGTAGTATCGTGGGGCATCGGGGCAATCAGCCCCAGCATTTT.

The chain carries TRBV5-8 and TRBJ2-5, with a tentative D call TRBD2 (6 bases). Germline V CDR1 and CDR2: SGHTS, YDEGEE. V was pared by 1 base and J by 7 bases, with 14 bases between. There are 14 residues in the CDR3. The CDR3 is CASSLRSGRATQYF. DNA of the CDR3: TGTGCCAGCAGCTTGAGGAGCGGGCGGGCGACCCAGTACTTC.

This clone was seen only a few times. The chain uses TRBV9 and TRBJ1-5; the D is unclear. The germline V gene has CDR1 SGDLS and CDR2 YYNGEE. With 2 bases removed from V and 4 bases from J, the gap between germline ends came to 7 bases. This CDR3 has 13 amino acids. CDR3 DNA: TGTGCCAGCAGCGTGTGGGCGAATCAGCCCCAGCATTTT. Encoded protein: CASSVWANQPQHF.

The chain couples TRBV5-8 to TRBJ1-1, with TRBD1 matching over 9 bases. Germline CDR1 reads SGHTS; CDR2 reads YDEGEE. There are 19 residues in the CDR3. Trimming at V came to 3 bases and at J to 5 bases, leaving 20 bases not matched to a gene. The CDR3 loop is CASSSHLAGTGIWGTEAFF. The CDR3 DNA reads TGTGCCAGCAGCTCTCACCTAGCCGGGACAGGGATATGGGGGACTGAAGCTTTCTTT.

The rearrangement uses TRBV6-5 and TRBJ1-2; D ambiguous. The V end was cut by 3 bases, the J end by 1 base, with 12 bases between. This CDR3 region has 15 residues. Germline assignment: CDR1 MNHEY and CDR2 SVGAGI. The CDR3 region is CASSYYFGVNYGYTF. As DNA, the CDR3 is TGTGCCAGCAGTTATTACTTCGGGGTTAACTATGGCTACACCTTC.

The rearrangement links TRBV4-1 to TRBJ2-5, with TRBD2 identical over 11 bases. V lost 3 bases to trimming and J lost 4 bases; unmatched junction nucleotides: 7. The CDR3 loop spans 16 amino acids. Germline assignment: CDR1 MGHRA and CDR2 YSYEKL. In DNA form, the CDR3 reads TGCGCCAGCAGCCATCCTTTTGGGACTAGCGGAGAGACCCAGTACTTC. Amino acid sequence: CASSHPFGTSGETQYF.

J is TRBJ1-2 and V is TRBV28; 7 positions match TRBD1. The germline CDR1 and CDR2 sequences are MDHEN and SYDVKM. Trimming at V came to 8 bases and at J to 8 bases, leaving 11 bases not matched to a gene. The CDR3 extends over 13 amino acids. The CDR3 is CASETGTEGGYTF. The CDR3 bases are TGTGCCAGCGAAACCGGGACAGAGGGGGGCTACACCTTC.

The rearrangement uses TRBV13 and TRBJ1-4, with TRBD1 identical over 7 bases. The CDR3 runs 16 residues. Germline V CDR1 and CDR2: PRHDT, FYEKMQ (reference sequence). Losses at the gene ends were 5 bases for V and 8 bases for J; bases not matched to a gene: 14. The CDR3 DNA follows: TGTGCCAGCAGCATTTCCCCGACAGGGACTGCAGAAAAACTGTTTTTT. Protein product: CASSISPTGTAEKLFF.

The CDR3 loop is CASSRGQGESSGNTIYF. In DNA, the CDR3 is TGCGCCAGCAGCCGCGGACAGGGGGAATCCTCTGGAAACACCATATATTTT. This chain joins TRBV5-1 and TRBJ1-3; TRBD1 matches 10 bases. CDR1 and CDR2 (germline): SGHRS, YFSETQ. The CDR3 contains 17 residues. V dropped 4 bases and J dropped 0; count of bases not matched to a gene: 7.

CDR3 loop: CASSSSRTGRMETQYF. As DNA, the CDR3 is TGCGCCAGCAGCTCGAGCAGGACAGGGAGGATGGAGACCCAGTACTTC. The chain combines TRBV5-1 with TRBJ2-5, with 8 positions matching TRBD1. The CDR3 totals 16 residues. The germline gives CDR1 SGHRS, CDR2 YFSETQ. The junction had 12 bases not matched to a gene; V was cut back by 3 bases and J by 5 bases.

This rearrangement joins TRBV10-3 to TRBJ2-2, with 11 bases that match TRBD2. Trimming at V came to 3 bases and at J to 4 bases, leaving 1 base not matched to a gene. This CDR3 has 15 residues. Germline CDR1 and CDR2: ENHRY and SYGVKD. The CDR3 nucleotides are TGTGCCATCAGTGACGGGACTAGCGGCACCGGGGAGCTGTTTTTT. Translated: CAISDGTSGTGELFF.

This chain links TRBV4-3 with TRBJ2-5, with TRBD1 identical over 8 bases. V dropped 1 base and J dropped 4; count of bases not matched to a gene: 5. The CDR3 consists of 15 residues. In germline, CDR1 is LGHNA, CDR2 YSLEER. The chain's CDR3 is CASSQVTGDGETQYF. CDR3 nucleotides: TGCGCCAGCAGCCAAGTGACAGGGGACGGAGAGACCCAGTACTTC.

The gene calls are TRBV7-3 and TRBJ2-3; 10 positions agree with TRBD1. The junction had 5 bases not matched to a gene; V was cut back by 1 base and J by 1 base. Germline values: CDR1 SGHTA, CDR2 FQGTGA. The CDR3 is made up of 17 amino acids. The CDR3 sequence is CASSLMRTGGRTDTQYF. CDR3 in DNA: TGTGCCAGCAGCTTAATGCGGACAGGGGGACGCACAGATACGCAGTATTTT.